A selection of T cell receptor beta chains follows, all from one sample in a study of resident and recirculating memory T cells in vitiligo. Assay: immunoSEQ multiplex PCR; the TCRdb copy retains only in-frame clones and omits some. The sample has around 40,000 clones, around 90% seen once. The sample consisted of blood. These receptors came from a male donor with vitiligo. The CDR3 runs from the conserved cysteine through the conserved F or W. The D gene is left open where the match is weak. Size is omitted from some rows. Given values are once, few, many or a class for expanded clones.

d_call: -
cdr3_length: 16
clone_size: -
j_call: TRBJ2-3
v_call: TRBV11-1
cdr3_aa: CASSSRENRRTDTQYF
cdr3_nt: TGTGCCAGCAGCTCTAGGGAGAATAGGCGCACAGATACGCAGTATTTT

d_call: TRBD1
cdr3_length: 16
clone_size: -
j_call: TRBJ1-2
v_call: TRBV4-1
cdr3_aa: CASSPLLGQRLDGYTF
cdr3_nt: TGCGCCAGCAGCCCTCTTTTGGGACAGCGTCTCGATGGCTACACCTTC

d_call: TRBD1
cdr3_length: 14
clone_size: -
j_call: TRBJ1-6
v_call: TRBV6-5
cdr3_aa: CASRGTGENSPLHF
cdr3_nt: TGTGCCAGCAGGGGCACAGGGGAGAATTCACCCCTCCACTTT

d_call: -
cdr3_length: 15
clone_size: -
j_call: TRBJ2-1
v_call: TRBV5-1
cdr3_aa: CASSFQGSSYNEQFF
cdr3_nt: TGCGCCAGCAGCTTCCAGGGGAGCTCCTACAATGAGCAGTTCTTC

d_call: -
cdr3_length: 15
clone_size: -
j_call: TRBJ1-4
v_call: TRBV2
cdr3_aa: CASRPVAGSNEKLFF
cdr3_nt: TGTGCCAGCAGACCCGTGGCAGGCTCTAATGAAAAACTGTTTTTT

d_call: TRBD1
cdr3_length: 16
clone_size: -
j_call: TRBJ1-6
v_call: TRBV5-4
cdr3_aa: CASSVKDRGNNSPLHF
cdr3_nt: TGTGCCAGCAGCGTGAAGGACAGGGGTAATAATTCACCCCTCCACTTT

d_call: TRBD2
cdr3_length: 14
clone_size: -
j_call: TRBJ2-3
v_call: TRBV6-4
cdr3_aa: CASSDLAGGDTQYF
cdr3_nt: TGTGCCAGCAGTGACCTTGCGGGGGGAGATACGCAGTATTTT

d_call: TRBD2
cdr3_length: 14
clone_size: -
j_call: TRBJ2-1
v_call: TRBV11-2
cdr3_aa: CASSTRPGGGRGVF
cdr3_nt: TGTGCCAGCAGCACGCGCCCGGGAGGGGGGCGGGGAGTCTTC

d_call: TRBD2
cdr3_length: 15
clone_size: once
j_call: TRBJ2-5
v_call: TRBV30
cdr3_aa: CAWAGLAGGSETQYF
cdr3_nt: TGTGCCTGGGCCGGACTAGCGGGGGGGAGTGAGACCCAGTACTTC

d_call: -
cdr3_length: 13
clone_size: -
j_call: TRBJ1-1
v_call: TRBV5-1
cdr3_aa: CASSFRGARSAFF
cdr3_nt: TGCGCCAGCAGCTTTCGGGGTGCTAGGTCGGCTTTCTTT

d_call: TRBD1
cdr3_length: 14
clone_size: -
j_call: TRBJ1-3
v_call: TRBV9
cdr3_aa: CASSVSTGRNTIYF
cdr3_nt: TGTGCCAGCAGCGTATCGACAGGGAGAAACACCATATATTTT

d_call: -
cdr3_length: 12
clone_size: -
j_call: TRBJ2-7
v_call: TRBV10-3
cdr3_aa: CAISGTASKQYF
cdr3_nt: TGTGCCATCAGTGGGACAGCCTCTAAGCAGTACTTC

d_call: -
cdr3_length: 14
clone_size: -
j_call: TRBJ2-5
v_call: TRBV7-9
cdr3_aa: CASSLAETRGTQYF
cdr3_nt: TGTGCCAGCAGCTTAGCGGAAACCAGGGGGACCCAGTACTTC

d_call: TRBD1
cdr3_length: 16
clone_size: -
j_call: TRBJ1-2
v_call: TRBV6-1
cdr3_aa: CASSESPGQPSYGYTF
cdr3_nt: TGTGCCAGCAGTGAATCTCCGGGACAGCCCTCATATGGCTACACCTTC

d_call: -
cdr3_length: 15
clone_size: -
j_call: TRBJ1-4
v_call: TRBV9
cdr3_aa: CASSPFSTTNEKLFF
cdr3_nt: TGTGCCAGCAGCCCCTTTAGTACAACTAATGAAAAACTGTTTTTT

d_call: -
cdr3_length: 16
clone_size: once
j_call: TRBJ2-1
v_call: TRBV7-2
cdr3_aa: CASSRWGRMSYNEQFF
cdr3_nt: TGTGCCAGCAGCCGATGGGGGAGGATGTCCTACAATGAGCAGTTCTTC

d_call: -
cdr3_length: 13
clone_size: -
j_call: TRBJ1-2
v_call: TRBV5-1
cdr3_aa: CASSLGQLNGYTF
cdr3_nt: TGCGCCAGCAGCTTGGGACAGTTAAATGGCTACACCTTC

d_call: -
cdr3_length: 13
clone_size: -
j_call: TRBJ1-5
v_call: TRBV19
cdr3_aa: CASGVGVLQPQHF
cdr3_nt: TGTGCCAGCGGGGTCGGGGTACTCCAGCCCCAGCATTTT

d_call: -
cdr3_length: 14
clone_size: -
j_call: TRBJ1-4
v_call: TRBV30
cdr3_aa: CAWSVGVTNEKLFF
cdr3_nt: TGTGCCTGGAGTGTCGGGGTAACTAATGAAAAACTGTTTTTT

d_call: -
cdr3_length: 12
clone_size: -
j_call: TRBJ2-7
v_call: TRBV28
cdr3_aa: CASSEDFYEQYF
cdr3_nt: TGTGCCAGCAGCGAGGATTTCTACGAGCAGTACTTC

d_call: -
cdr3_length: 15
clone_size: -
j_call: TRBJ2-5
v_call: TRBV7-9
cdr3_aa: CAGAVIRAIQETQYF
cdr3_nt: TGTGCCGGGGCAGTAATTAGGGCTATACAAGAGACCCAGTACTTC

d_call: TRBD2
cdr3_length: 15
clone_size: -
j_call: TRBJ2-6
v_call: TRBV11-1
cdr3_aa: CASSPGGTGANVLTF
cdr3_nt: TGTGCCAGCAGCCCGGGGGGGACTGGGGCCAACGTCCTGACTTTC

d_call: -
cdr3_length: 15
clone_size: -
j_call: TRBJ1-3
v_call: TRBV7-8
cdr3_aa: CASSLSWSSGNTIYF
cdr3_nt: TGTGCCAGCAGCTTAAGCTGGAGCTCTGGAAACACCATATATTTT

d_call: TRBD1
cdr3_length: 14
clone_size: -
j_call: TRBJ2-7
v_call: TRBV6-6
cdr3_aa: CASSTSDRPYEQYF
cdr3_nt: TGTGCCAGCAGTACCTCGGACAGGCCCTACGAGCAGTACTTC

d_call: -
cdr3_length: 15
clone_size: -
j_call: TRBJ1-2
v_call: TRBV5-6
cdr3_aa: CASSFNTGTNYGYTF
cdr3_nt: TGTGCCAGCAGCTTTAACACAGGGACTAACTATGGCTACACCTTC

d_call: TRBD2
cdr3_length: 16
clone_size: -
j_call: TRBJ2-3
v_call: TRBV5-1
cdr3_aa: CASSSTPGLAYDTQYF
cdr3_nt: TGCGCCAGCAGCTCAACGCCGGGACTAGCATATGATACGCAGTATTTT

d_call: -
cdr3_length: 17
clone_size: -
j_call: TRBJ2-1
v_call: TRBV7-6
cdr3_aa: CASSLQPVEGGYNEQFF
cdr3_nt: TGTGCCAGCAGCTTACAGCCCGTGGAAGGGGGCTACAATGAGCAGTTCTTC

d_call: -
cdr3_length: 15
clone_size: -
j_call: TRBJ1-3
v_call: TRBV6-5
cdr3_aa: CASSWTRDIGNTIYF
cdr3_nt: TGTGCCAGCAGTTGGACCCGGGACATTGGAAACACCATATATTTT

d_call: TRBD1
cdr3_length: 16
clone_size: -
j_call: TRBJ2-7
v_call: TRBV15
cdr3_aa: CATSRGPGQGVYEQYF
cdr3_nt: TGTGCCACCAGCAGAGGTCCCGGACAGGGTGTGTACGAGCAGTACTTC

d_call: TRBD1
cdr3_length: 16
clone_size: -
j_call: TRBJ2-7
v_call: TRBV5-6
cdr3_aa: CASSLFGQGASYEQYF
cdr3_nt: TGTGCCAGCAGCTTGTTCGGACAGGGGGCCTCCTACGAGCAGTACTTC

d_call: -
cdr3_length: 17
clone_size: -
j_call: TRBJ1-4
v_call: TRBV6-1
cdr3_aa: CASSEIRGFHRNEKLFF
cdr3_nt: TGTGCCAGCAGTGAAATAAGAGGGTTCCACCGTAATGAAAAACTGTTTTTT

d_call: -
cdr3_length: 14
clone_size: once
j_call: TRBJ1-2
v_call: TRBV7-8
cdr3_aa: CASSFGDFGGSYTF
cdr3_nt: TGTGCCAGCAGCTTCGGGGATTTCGGTGGGAGCTACACCTTC

d_call: -
cdr3_length: 15
clone_size: -
j_call: TRBJ2-2
v_call: TRBV5-4
cdr3_aa: CASSFPGLQSGELFF
cdr3_nt: TGTGCCAGCAGCTTTCCGGGACTTCAGTCCGGGGAGCTGTTTTTT

d_call: TRBD2
cdr3_length: 16
clone_size: -
j_call: TRBJ2-1
v_call: TRBV2
cdr3_aa: CASRLSGGDYGDEQFF
cdr3_nt: TGTGCCAGCAGGCTTAGCGGGGGGGACTACGGGGATGAGCAGTTCTTC

d_call: TRBD2
cdr3_length: 13
clone_size: -
j_call: TRBJ2-1
v_call: TRBV4-1
cdr3_aa: CASSQVGGGGRFF
cdr3_nt: TGCGCCAGCAGCCAAGTAGGCGGGGGAGGTCGGTTCTTC

d_call: TRBD1
cdr3_length: 16
clone_size: once
j_call: TRBJ1-4
v_call: TRBV10-3
cdr3_aa: CAISESINRGSEKLFF
cdr3_nt: TGTGCCATCAGTGAGTCGATAAACAGGGGGAGTGAAAAACTGTTTTTT

d_call: -
cdr3_length: 15
clone_size: -
j_call: TRBJ2-4
v_call: TRBV5-1
cdr3_aa: CASSLAGFTENIQYF
cdr3_nt: TGCGCCAGCAGCTTGGCCGGTTTCACAGAAAACATTCAGTACTTC

d_call: TRBD2
cdr3_length: 13
clone_size: few
j_call: TRBJ2-1
v_call: TRBV7-2
cdr3_aa: CASSPGLGVEQFF
cdr3_nt: TGTGCCAGCAGCCCGGGACTAGGGGTTGAGCAGTTCTTC

d_call: -
cdr3_length: 14
clone_size: -
j_call: TRBJ2-3
v_call: TRBV6-6
cdr3_aa: CASSYSRDFDTQYF
cdr3_nt: TGTGCCAGCAGTTACTCCCGGGACTTTGATACGCAGTATTTT

d_call: -
cdr3_length: 12
clone_size: -
j_call: TRBJ2-2
v_call: TRBV2
cdr3_aa: CASKRGMGELFF
cdr3_nt: TGTGCCAGCAAAAGGGGGATGGGGGAGCTGTTTTTT

d_call: -
cdr3_length: 12
clone_size: -
j_call: TRBJ2-7
v_call: TRBV7-2
cdr3_aa: CASSLSSYEQYF
cdr3_nt: TGTGCCAGCAGCCTGAGCTCCTACGAGCAGTACTTC

d_call: -
cdr3_length: 14
clone_size: -
j_call: TRBJ1-1
v_call: TRBV29-1
cdr3_aa: CSVPGRGGDTEAFF
cdr3_nt: TGCAGCGTCCCCGGCCGGGGTGGGGACACTGAAGCTTTCTTT

d_call: TRBD1
cdr3_length: 13
clone_size: few
j_call: TRBJ1-4
v_call: TRBV11-2
cdr3_aa: CASSSILGGGLFF
cdr3_nt: TGTGCCAGCAGCTCCATTTTAGGGGGCGGACTGTTTTTT

d_call: TRBD2
cdr3_length: 15
clone_size: once
j_call: TRBJ2-5
v_call: TRBV7-3
cdr3_aa: CASSLAGGVRETQYF
cdr3_nt: TGTGCCAGCAGCTTAGCGGGGGGAGTCAGAGAGACCCAGTACTTC

d_call: TRBD1
cdr3_length: 13
clone_size: -
j_call: TRBJ1-1
v_call: TRBV5-4
cdr3_aa: CASSIQGGTEAFF
cdr3_nt: TGTGCCAGCAGCATTCAGGGGGGCACTGAAGCTTTCTTT

d_call: TRBD2
cdr3_length: 15
clone_size: -
j_call: TRBJ2-2
v_call: TRBV19
cdr3_aa: CASFSGGPSTGELFF
cdr3_nt: TGTGCCAGTTTTTCGGGGGGGCCGTCGACCGGGGAGCTGTTTTTT

d_call: TRBD1
cdr3_length: 13
clone_size: -
j_call: TRBJ2-7
v_call: TRBV14
cdr3_aa: CASSLGTGYEQYF
cdr3_nt: TGTGCCAGCAGCCTCGGGACAGGCTACGAGCAGTACTTC

d_call: TRBD2
cdr3_length: 15
clone_size: -
j_call: TRBJ2-5
v_call: TRBV6-6
cdr3_aa: CASSAILAGSETQYF
cdr3_nt: TGTGCCAGCAGCGCTATTCTAGCGGGTTCAGAGACCCAGTACTTC

d_call: -
cdr3_length: 17
clone_size: -
j_call: TRBJ1-3
v_call: TRBV4-1
cdr3_aa: CASSQNPSTARGNTIYF
cdr3_nt: TGCGCCAGCAGCCAAAACCCTTCGACAGCCCGAGGAAACACCATATATTTT

d_call: TRBD1
cdr3_length: 13
clone_size: -
j_call: TRBJ2-7
v_call: TRBV6-6
cdr3_aa: CAGARGQSYEQYF
cdr3_nt: TGTGCCGGCGCTAGGGGACAGTCCTACGAGCAGTACTTC

d_call: -
cdr3_length: 13
clone_size: -
j_call: TRBJ1-1
v_call: TRBV11-2
cdr3_aa: CASSVRRNTEAFF
cdr3_nt: TGTGCCAGCAGCGTACGGAGGAACACTGAAGCTTTCTTT

d_call: TRBD1
cdr3_length: 15
clone_size: -
j_call: TRBJ1-1
v_call: TRBV6-6
cdr3_aa: CASSYPGQGATEAFF
cdr3_nt: TGTGCCAGCAGTTACCCTGGGCAGGGGGCGACTGAAGCTTTCTTT